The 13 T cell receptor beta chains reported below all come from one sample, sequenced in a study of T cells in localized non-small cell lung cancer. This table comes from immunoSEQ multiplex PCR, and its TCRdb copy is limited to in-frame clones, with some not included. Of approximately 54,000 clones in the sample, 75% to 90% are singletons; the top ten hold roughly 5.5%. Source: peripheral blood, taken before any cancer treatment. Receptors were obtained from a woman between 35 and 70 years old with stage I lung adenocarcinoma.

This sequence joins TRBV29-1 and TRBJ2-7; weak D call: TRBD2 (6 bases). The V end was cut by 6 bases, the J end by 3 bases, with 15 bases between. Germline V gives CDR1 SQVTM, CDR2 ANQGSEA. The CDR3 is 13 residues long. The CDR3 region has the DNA TGCAGCGTGAAGACGGGGGAGGACTACGAGCAGTACTTC. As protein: CSVKTGEDYEQYF.

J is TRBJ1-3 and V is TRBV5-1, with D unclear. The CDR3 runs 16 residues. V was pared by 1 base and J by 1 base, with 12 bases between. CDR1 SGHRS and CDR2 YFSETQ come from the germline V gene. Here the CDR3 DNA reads TGCGCCAGCAGCTTGAACGGACGAGGATCTGGAAACACCATATATTTT. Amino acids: CASSLNGRGSGNTIYF.

The CDR3: CASSQGNRENEKLFF. DNA for the CDR3: TGTGCCAGCAGCCAAGGAAACAGGGAGAATGAAAAACTGTTTTTT. The V gene is TRBV4-2, the J gene TRBJ1-4; D may be TRBD1 (6 bases). This CDR3 comprises 15 residues. CDR1 and CDR2 from the germline V gene are LGHNA and YNFKEQ. Trimming took off 1 base at V and 5 bases at J, with 11 bases between the two ends.

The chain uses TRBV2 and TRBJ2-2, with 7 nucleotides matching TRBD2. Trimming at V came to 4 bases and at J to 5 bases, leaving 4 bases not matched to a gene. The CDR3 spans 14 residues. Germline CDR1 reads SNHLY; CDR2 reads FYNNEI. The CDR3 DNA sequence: TGTGCCAGCAGTGTCCAGGGAGGGACCGGGGAGCTGTTTTTT. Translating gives CASSVQGGTGELFF. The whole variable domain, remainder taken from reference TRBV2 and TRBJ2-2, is EPEVTQTPSHQVTQMGQEVILRCVPISNHLYFYWYRQILGQKVEFLVSFYNNEISEKSEIFDDQFSVERPDGSNFTLKIRSTKLEDSAMYFCASSVQGGTGELFFGEGSRLTVL.

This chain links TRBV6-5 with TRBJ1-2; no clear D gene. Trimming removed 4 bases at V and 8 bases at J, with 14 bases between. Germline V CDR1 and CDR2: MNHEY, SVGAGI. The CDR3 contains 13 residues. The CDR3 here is CASSSHKGGGYTF. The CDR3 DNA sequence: TGTGCCAGCAGTTCCCATAAAGGAGGCGGCTACACCTTC.

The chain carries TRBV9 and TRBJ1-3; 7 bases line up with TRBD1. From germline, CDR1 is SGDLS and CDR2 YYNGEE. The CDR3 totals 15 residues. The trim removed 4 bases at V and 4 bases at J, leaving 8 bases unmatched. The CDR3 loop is CASSRATGRGNTIYF. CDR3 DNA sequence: TGTGCCAGCAGCCGCGCGACAGGGCGAGGAAACACCATATATTTT.

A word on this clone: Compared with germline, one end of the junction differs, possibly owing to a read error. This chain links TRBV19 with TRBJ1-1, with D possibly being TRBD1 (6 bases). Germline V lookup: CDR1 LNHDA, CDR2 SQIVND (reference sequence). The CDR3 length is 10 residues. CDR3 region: CASSTPQGPF. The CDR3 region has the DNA TGTGCCAGTAGTACCCCTCAGGGGCCTTTT.

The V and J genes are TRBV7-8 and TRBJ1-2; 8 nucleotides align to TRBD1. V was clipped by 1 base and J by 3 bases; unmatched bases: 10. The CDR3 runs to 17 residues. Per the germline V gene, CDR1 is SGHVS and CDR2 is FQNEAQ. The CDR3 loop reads CASSLGWSGTGYYGYTF. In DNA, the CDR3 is TGTGCCAGCAGCTTAGGTTGGTCGGGGACAGGATACTATGGCTACACCTTC.

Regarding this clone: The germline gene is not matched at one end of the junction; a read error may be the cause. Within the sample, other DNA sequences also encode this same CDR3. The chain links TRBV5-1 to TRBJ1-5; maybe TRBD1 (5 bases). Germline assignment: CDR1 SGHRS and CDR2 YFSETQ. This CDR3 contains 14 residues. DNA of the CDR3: TGCGCCAGCAGCTTGGCAGGGAGCAATCAGCCCCAGCATTTC. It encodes CASSLAGSNQPQHF.

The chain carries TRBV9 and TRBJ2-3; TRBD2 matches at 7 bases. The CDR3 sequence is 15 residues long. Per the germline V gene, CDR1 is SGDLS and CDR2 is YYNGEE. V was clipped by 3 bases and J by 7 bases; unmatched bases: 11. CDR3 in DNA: TGTGCCAGCAGCGCCTTGTCCGGGGGGTTAAATACGCAGTATTTT. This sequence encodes CASSALSGGLNTQYF.

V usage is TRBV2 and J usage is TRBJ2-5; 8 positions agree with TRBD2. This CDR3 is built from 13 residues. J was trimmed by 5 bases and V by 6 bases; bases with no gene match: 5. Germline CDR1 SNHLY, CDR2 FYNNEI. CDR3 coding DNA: TGTGCCAGCAGCCGGGGGGGCCGGGAGACCCAGTACTTC. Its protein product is CASSRGGRETQYF.

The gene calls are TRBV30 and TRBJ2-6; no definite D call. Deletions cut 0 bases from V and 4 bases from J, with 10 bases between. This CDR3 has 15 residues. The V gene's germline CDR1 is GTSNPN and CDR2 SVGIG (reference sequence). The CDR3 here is CAWSVISPGANVLTF. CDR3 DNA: TGTGCCTGGAGTGTCATTTCGCCCGGGGCCAACGTCCTGACTTTC.

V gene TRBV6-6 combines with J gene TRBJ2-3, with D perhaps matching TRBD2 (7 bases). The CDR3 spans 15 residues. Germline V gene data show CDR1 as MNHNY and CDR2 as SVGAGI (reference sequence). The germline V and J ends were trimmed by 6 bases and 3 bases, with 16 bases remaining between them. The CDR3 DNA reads TGTGCCAGCAGGGGGCGGGGGCAAGGGACAGATACGCAGTATTTT. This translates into CASRGRGQGTDTQYF.